This T cell receptor (beta chain) was identified in a study of cytomegalovirus exposure and HLA in healthy donors. About the study: Out of 398 genotyped donors, about 76% belonged to the Caucasian-associated ancestry cluster. Study-level points and caveats: CMV serostatus stood as the only immune exposure information on hand. A few of the chains that were CMV-associated were confirmed in vitro to be specific for CMV antigens.

PCR was performed using 60 Vbeta and 13 Jbeta primers. Libraries were prepared by immunoSEQ multiplex PCR; TCRdb keeps only in-frame clonotypes and omits some of them. The sample has 150,000 to 200,000 clones, approximately 80% seen once; the top ten hold approximately 6.8%. Concerning this clone: The antigen is undetermined.

There are 16 residues in the CDR3. Germline V gene lookup returns CDR1 SEHNR and CDR2 FQNEAQ (reference sequence). V shed 2 bases and J shed 4 bases, with 16 bases lying between them. The receptor was isolated from a male donor in good health and CMV-seropositive. V is TRBV7-9 and J is TRBJ2-3; D is possibly TRBD2 (7 bases). The sample was PBMCs. CDR3 loop: CASSLRARGGADTQYF. The CDR3 DNA is TGTGCCAGCAGCTTACGGGCGAGAGGGGGGGCAGATACGCAGTATTTT.